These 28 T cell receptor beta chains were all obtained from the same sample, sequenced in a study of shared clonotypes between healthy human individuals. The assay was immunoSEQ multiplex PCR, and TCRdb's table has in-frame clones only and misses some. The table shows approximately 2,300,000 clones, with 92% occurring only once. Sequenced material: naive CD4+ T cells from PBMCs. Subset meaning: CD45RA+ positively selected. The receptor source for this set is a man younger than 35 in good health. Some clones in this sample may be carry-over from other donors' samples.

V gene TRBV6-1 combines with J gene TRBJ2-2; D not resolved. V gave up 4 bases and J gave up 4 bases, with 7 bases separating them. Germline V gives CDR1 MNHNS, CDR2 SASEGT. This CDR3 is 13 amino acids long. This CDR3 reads CASSGLLTGELFF. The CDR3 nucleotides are TGTGCCAGCAGTGGACTCCTCACCGGGGAGCTGTTTTTT.

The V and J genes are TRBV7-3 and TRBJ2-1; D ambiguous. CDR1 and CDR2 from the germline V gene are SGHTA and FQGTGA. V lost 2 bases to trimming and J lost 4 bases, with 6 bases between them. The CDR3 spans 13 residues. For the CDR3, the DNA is TGTGCCAGCAGCTTATCTGATTACAATGAGCAGTTCTTC. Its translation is CASSLSDYNEQFF.

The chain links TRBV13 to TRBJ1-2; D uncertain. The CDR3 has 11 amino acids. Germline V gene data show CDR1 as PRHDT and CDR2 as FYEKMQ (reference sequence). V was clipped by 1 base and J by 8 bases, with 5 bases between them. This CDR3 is CASSLEGGYTF. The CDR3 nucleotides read TGTGCCAGCAGCTTAGAAGGAGGCTACACCTTC.

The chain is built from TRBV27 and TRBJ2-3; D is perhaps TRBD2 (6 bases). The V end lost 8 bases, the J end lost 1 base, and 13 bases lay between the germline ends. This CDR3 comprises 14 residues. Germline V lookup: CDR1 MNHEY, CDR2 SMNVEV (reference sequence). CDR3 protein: CASRYPSGTDTQYF. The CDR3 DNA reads TGTGCCAGCCGATATCCTAGCGGCACAGATACGCAGTATTTT.

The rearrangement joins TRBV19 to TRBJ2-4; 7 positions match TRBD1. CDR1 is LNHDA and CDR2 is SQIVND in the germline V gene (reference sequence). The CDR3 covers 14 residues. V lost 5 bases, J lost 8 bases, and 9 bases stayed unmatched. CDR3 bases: TGTGCCAGTAGTCCCCGGGACAGTCAAGACATTCAGTACTTC. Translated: CASSPRDSQDIQYF.

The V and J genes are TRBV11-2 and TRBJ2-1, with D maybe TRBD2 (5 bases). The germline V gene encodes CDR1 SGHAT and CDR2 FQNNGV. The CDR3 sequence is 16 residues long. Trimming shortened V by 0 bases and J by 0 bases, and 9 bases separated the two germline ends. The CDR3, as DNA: TGTGCCAGCAGCTTAGAGCCGGGAAGCTCCTACAATGAGCAGTTCTTC. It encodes CASSLEPGSSYNEQFF.

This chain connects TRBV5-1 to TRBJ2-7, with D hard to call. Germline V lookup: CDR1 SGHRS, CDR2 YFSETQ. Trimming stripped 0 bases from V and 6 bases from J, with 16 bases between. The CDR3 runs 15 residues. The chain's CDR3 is CASSLGGPNRGEQYF. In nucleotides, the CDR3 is TGCGCCAGCAGCTTGGGGGGTCCCAATCGCGGCGAGCAGTACTTC. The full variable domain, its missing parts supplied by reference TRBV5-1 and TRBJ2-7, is KAGVTQTPRYLIKTRGQQVTLSCSPISGHRSVSWYQQTPGQGLQFLFEYFSETQRNKGNFPGRFSGRQFSNSRSEMNVSTLELGDSALYLCASSLGGPNRGEQYFGPGTRLTVT.

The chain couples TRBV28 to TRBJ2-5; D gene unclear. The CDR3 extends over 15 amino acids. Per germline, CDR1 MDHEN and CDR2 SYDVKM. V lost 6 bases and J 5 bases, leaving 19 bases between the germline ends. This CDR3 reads CASSPRGTSKETQYF. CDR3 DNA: TGTGCCAGCAGCCCCCGCGGAACATCTAAGGAGACCCAGTACTTC.

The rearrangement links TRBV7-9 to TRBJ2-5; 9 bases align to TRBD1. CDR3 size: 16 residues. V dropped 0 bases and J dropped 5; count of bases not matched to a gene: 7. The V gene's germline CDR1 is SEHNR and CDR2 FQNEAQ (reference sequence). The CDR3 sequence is CASSLATQGAGETQYF. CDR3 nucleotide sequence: TGTGCCAGCAGCTTAGCGACACAGGGGGCAGGGGAGACCCAGTACTTC.

In nucleotides, the CDR3 is TGTGCCAGCAGCTTCCGGACTAGCGGGAGGCCTTGGGGAGATACGCAGTATTTT. It is translated as CASSFRTSGRPWGDTQYF. This chain joins TRBV7-9 and TRBJ2-3, with 14 bases that match TRBD2. Germline V CDR1 and CDR2: SEHNR, FQNEAQ (reference sequence). CDR3 length equals 18 residues. V was pared by 3 bases and J by 5 bases, with 10 bases of the junction left unmatched.

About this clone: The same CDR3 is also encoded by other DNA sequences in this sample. The CDR3 is CASSLLDRSYNEQFF. CDR3 sequence (DNA): TGCGCCAGCAGCTTGCTGGACAGATCCTACAATGAGCAGTTCTTC. The rearrangement links TRBV5-1 to TRBJ2-1, with D maybe TRBD1 (6 bases). This CDR3 spans 15 amino acids. Trimming took 1 base from V and 1 from J, leaving 9 bases between them. Germline assignment: CDR1 SGHRS and CDR2 YFSETQ.

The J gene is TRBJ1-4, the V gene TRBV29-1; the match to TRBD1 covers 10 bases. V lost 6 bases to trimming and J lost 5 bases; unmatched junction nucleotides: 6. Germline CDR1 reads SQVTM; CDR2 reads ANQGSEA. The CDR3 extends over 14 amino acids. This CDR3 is CSVIWTGGNEKLFF. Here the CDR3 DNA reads TGCAGCGTCATATGGACAGGGGGGAATGAAAAACTGTTTTTT.

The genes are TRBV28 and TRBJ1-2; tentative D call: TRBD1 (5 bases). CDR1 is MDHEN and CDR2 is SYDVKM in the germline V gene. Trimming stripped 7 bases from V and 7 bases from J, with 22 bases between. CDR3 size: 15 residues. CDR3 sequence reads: CASNPWGLRVAGYTF. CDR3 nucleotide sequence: TGTGCCAGCAATCCTTGGGGCCTTAGGGTAGCTGGCTACACCTTC.

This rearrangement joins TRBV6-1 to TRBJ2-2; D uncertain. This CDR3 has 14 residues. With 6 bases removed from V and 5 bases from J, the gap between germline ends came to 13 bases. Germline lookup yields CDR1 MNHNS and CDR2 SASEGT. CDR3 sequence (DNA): TGTGCCAGCAGAAAGAGTTTAGGGACCGGGGAGCTGTTTTTT. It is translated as CASRKSLGTGELFF.

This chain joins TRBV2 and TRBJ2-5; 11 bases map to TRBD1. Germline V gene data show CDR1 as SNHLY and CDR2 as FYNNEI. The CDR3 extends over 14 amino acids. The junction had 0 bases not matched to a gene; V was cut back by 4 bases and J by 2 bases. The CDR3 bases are TGTGCCAGCAGTGGGGACAGGGGGCAAGAGACCCAGTACTTC. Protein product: CASSGDRGQETQYF.

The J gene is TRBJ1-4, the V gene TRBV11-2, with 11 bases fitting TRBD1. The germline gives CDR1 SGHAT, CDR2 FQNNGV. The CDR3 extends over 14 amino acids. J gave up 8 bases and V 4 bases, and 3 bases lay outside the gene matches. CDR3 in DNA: TGTGCCAGCAGCTCGGGACAGGGGGGCGAAAAACTGTTTTTT. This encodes CASSSGQGGEKLFF.

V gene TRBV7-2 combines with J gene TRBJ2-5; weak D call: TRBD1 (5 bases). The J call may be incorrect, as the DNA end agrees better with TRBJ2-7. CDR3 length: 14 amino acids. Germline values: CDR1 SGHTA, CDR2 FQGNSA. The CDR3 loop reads CASSLESGNYEQYF. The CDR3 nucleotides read TGTGCCAGCAGCTTAGAATCAGGGAACTACGAGCAGTACTTC.

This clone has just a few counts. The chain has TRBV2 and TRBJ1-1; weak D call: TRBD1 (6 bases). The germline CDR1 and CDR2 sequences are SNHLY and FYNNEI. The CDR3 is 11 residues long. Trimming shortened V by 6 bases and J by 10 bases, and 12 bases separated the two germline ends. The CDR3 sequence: CASRSQGPAFF. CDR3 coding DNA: TGTGCCAGCAGGTCCCAGGGGCCAGCTTTCTTT.

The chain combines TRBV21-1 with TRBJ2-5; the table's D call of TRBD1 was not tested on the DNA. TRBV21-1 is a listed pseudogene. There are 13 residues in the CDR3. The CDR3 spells CASRGRAAETQYF. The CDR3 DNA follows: TGTGCCAGCAGGGGGCGCGCTGCGGAGACCCAGTACTTC.

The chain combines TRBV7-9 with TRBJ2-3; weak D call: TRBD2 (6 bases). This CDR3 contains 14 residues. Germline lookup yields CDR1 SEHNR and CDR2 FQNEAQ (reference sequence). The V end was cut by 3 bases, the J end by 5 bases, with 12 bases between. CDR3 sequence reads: CASSFTREEDTQYF. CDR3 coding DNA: TGTGCCAGCAGCTTTACGCGGGAAGAAGATACGCAGTATTTT.

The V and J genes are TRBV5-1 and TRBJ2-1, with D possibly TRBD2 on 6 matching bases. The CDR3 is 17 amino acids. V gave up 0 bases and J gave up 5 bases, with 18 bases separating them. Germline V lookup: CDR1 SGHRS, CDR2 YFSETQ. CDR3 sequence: CASSLAGNGRANNEQFF. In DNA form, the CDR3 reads TGCGCCAGCAGCTTGGCCGGGAACGGGAGAGCAAACAATGAGCAGTTCTTC.

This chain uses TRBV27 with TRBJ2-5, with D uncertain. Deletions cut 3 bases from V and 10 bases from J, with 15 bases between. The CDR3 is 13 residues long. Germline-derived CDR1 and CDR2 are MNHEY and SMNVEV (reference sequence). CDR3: CASSFIQAGHQYF. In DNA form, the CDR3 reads TGTGCCAGCAGTTTCATCCAAGCCGGGCACCAGTACTTC.

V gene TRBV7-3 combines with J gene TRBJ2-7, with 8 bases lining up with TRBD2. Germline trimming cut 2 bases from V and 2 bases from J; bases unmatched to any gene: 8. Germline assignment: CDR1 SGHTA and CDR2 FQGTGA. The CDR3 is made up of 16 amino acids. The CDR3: CASSLLPSGFAYEQYF. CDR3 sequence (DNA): TGTGCCAGCAGCTTACTTCCTAGCGGGTTCGCCTACGAGCAGTACTTC.

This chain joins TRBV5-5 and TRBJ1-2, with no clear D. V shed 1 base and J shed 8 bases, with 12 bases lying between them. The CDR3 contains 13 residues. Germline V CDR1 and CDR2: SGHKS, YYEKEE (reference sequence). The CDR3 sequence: CASSLMQKRGYTF. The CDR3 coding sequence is TGTGCCAGCAGCTTGATGCAGAAAAGAGGCTACACCTTC.

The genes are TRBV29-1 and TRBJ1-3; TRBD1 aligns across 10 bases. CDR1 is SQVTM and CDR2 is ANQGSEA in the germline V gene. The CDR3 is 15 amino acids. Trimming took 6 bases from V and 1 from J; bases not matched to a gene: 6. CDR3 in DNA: TGCAGCGTCGCTAAGGACAGGGGGTCTGGAAACACCATATATTTT. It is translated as CSVAKDRGSGNTIYF.

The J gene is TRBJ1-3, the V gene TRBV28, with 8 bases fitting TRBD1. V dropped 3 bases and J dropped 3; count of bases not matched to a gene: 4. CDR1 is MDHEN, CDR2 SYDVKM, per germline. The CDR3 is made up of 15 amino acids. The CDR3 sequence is CASSFSGGNGNTIYF. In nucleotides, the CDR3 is TGTGCCAGCAGTTTCTCAGGGGGCAATGGAAACACCATATATTTT. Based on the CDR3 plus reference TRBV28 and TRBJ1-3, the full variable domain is DVKVTQSSRYLVKRTGEKVFLECVQDMDHENMFWYRQDPGLGLRLIYFSYDVKMKEKGDIPEGYSVSREKKERFSLILESASTNQTSMYLCASSFSGGNGNTIYFGEGSWLTVV.

The CDR3 coding sequence is TGTGCCAGCAGTTACGGTAGCGGGGCTAGCACAGATACGCAGTATTTT. It codes for CASSYGSGASTDTQYF. This chain links TRBV5-8 with TRBJ2-3; 8 nucleotides line up with TRBD2. V lost 5 bases, J lost 0 bases, and 8 bases stayed unmatched. The CDR3 is 16 amino acids. Germline V gene sequence: CDR1 SGHTS, CDR2 YDEGEE.

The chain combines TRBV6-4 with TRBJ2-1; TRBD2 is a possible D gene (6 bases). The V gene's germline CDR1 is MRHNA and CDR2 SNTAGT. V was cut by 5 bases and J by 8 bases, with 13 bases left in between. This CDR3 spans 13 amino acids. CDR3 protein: CASSKRGSDEQFF. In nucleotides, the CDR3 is TGTGCCAGCAGTAAACGGGGGAGCGATGAGCAGTTCTTC.